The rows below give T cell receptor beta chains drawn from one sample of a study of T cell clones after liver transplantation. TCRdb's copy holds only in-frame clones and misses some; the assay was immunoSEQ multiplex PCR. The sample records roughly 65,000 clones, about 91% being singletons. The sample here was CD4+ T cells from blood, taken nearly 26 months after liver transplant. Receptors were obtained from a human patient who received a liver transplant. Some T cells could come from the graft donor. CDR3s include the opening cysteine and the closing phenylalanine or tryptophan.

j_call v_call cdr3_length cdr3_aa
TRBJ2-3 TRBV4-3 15 CASSQDDRAGDTQYF
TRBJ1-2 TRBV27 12 CASSPDSYGYTF
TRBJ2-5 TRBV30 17 CAWSGGLAGVGQETQYF
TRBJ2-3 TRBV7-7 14 CASSLTPEHYTQYF
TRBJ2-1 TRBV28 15 CASSFRRELYNEQFF
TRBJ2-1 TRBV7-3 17 CASSLIPTSGVGREQFF
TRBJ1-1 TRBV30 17 CAWNSADHFRGDTEAFF
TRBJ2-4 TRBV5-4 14 CASSLDSGGNIQYF
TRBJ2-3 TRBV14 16 CASSQDGSGPSDTQYF
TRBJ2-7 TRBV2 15 CASSAAQGRSYEQYF